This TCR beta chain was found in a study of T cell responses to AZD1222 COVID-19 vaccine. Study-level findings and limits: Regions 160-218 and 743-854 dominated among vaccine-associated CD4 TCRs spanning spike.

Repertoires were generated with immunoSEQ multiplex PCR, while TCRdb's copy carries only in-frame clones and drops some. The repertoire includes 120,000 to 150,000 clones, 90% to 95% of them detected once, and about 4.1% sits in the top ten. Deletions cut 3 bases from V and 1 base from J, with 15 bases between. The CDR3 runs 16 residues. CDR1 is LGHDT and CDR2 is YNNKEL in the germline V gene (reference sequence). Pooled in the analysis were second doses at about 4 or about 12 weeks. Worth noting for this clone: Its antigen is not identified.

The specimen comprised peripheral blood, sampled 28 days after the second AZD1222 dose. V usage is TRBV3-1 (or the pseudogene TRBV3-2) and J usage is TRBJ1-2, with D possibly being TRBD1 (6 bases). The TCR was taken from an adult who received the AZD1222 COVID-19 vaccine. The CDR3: CASSQGNGQNNYGYTF. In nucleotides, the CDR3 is TGTGCCAGCAGCCAGGGGAACGGACAGAATAACTATGGCTACACCTTC.